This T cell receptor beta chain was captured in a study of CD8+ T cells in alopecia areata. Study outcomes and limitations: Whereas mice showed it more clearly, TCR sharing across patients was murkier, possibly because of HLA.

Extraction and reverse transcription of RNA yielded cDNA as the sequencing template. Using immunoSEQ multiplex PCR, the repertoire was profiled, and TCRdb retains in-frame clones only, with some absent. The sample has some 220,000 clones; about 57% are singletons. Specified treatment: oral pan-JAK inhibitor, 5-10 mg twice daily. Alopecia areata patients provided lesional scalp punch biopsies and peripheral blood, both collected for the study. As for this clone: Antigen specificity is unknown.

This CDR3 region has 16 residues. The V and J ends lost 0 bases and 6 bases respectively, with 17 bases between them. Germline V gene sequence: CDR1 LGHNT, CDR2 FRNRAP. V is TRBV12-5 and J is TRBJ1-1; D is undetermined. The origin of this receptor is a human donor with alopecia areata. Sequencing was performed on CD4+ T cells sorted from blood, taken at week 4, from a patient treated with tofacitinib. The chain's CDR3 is CASGLVLRGSSPEAFF. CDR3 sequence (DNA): TGTGCTAGTGGTTTGGTACTTAGAGGGTCGAGCCCTGAAGCTTTCTTT. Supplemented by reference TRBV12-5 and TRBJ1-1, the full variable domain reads DARVTQTPRHKVTEMGQEVTMRCQPILGHNTVFWYRQTMMQGLELLAYFRNRAPLDDSGMPKDRFSAEMPDATLATLKIQPSEPRDSAVYFCASGLVLRGSSPEAFFGQGTRLTVV.